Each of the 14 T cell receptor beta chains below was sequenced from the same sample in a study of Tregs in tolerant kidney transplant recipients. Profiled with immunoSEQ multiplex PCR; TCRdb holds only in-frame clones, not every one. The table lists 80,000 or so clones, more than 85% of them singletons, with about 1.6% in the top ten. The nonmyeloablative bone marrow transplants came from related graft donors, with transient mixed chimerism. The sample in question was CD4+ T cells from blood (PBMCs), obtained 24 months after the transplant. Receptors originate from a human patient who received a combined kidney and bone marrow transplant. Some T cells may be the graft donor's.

CDR3 in DNA: TGTGCCAGCAGCTTACTGCATACCGGACTAGGAGGTAATGAGCAGTTCTTC. Translating gives CASSLLHTGLGGNEQFF. V is TRBV7-3 and J is TRBJ2-1; TRBD2 aligns across 7 bases. This CDR3 comprises 17 residues. The ends lost 2 bases at V and 7 bases at J; junction bases unmatched: 14. Germline assignment: CDR1 SGHTA and CDR2 FQGTGA.

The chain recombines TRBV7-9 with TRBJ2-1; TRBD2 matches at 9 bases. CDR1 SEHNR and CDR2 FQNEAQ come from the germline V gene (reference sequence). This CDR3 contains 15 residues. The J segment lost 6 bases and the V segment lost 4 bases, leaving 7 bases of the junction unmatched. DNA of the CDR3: TGTGCCAGCAGCTACATAGCGGGAGTAGCCAATGAGCAGTTCTTC. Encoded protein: CASSYIAGVANEQFF.

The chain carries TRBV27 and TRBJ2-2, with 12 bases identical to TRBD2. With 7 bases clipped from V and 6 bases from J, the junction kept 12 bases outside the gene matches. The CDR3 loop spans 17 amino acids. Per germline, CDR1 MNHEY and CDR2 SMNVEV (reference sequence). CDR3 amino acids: CASTTTVRLAGAGELFF. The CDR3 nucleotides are TGTGCCAGCACCACTACCGTTAGACTAGCGGGAGCCGGGGAGCTGTTTTTT.

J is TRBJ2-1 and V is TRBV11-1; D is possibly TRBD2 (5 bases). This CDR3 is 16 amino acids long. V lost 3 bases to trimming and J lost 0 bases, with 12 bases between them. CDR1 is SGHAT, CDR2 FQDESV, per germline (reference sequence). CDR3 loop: CASSFGLTRSYNEQFF. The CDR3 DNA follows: TGTGCCAGCAGCTTCGGACTCACCCGCTCCTACAATGAGCAGTTCTTC.

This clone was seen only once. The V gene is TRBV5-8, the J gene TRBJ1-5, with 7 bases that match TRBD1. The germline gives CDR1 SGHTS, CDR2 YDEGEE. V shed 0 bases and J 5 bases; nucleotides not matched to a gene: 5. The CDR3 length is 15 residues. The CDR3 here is CASSLEGGAYQPQHF. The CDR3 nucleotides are TGTGCCAGCAGCTTGGAAGGGGGCGCGTATCAGCCCCAGCATTTT.

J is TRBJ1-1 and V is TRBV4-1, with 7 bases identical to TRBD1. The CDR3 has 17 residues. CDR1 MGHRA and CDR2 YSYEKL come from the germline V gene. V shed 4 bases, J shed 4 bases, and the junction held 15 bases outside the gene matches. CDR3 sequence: CASSPRDPTGMGTEAFF. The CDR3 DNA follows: TGCGCCAGCAGCCCAAGGGACCCGACAGGGATGGGCACTGAAGCTTTCTTT.

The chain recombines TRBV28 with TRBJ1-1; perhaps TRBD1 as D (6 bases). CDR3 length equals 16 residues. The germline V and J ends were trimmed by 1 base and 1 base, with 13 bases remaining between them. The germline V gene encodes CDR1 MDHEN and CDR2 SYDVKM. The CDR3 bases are TGTGCCAGCAGTTTATCAGGGGCCAATTCGAACACTGAAGCTTTCTTT. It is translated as CASSLSGANSNTEAFF. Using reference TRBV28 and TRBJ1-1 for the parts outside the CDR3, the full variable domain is DVKVTQSSRYLVKRTGEKVFLECVQDMDHENMFWYRQDPGLGLRLIYFSYDVKMKEKGDIPEGYSVSREKKERFSLILESASTNQTSMYLCASSLSGANSNTEAFFGQGTRLTVV.

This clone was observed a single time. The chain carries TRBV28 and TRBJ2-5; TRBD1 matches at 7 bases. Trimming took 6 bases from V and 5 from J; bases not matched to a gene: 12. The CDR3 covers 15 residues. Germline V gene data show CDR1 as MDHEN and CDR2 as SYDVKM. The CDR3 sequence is CASSEDRAIGETQYF. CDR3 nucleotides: TGTGCCAGCAGCGAAGACAGGGCCATCGGGGAGACCCAGTACTTC.

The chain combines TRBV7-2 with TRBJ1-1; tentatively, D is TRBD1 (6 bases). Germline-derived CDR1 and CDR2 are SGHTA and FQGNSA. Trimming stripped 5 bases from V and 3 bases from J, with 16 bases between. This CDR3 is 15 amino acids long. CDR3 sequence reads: CASSPLRGRHTEAFF. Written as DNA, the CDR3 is TGTGCCAGCAGCCCTCTCAGGGGCAGGCACACTGAAGCTTTCTTT. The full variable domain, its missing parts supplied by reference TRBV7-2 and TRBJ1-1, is GAGVSQSPSNKVTEKGKDVELRCDPISGHTALYWYRQSLGQGLEFLIYFQGNSAPDKSGLPSDRFSAERTGGSVSTLTIQRTQQEDSAVYLCASSPLRGRHTEAFFGQGTRLTVV.

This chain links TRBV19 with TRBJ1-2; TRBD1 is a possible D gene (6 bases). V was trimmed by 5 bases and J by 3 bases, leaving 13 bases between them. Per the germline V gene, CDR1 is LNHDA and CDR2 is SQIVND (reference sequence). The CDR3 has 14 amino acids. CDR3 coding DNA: TGTGCCAGTAGTCCTCAGGGGACCCACTATGGCTACACCTTC. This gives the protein CASSPQGTHYGYTF.

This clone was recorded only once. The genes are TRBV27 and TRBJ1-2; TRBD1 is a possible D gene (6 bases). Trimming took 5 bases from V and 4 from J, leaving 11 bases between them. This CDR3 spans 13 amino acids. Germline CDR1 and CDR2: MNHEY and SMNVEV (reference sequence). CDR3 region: CASSRQEFYGYTF. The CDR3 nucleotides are TGTGCCAGCAGTCGACAGGAATTCTATGGCTACACCTTC.

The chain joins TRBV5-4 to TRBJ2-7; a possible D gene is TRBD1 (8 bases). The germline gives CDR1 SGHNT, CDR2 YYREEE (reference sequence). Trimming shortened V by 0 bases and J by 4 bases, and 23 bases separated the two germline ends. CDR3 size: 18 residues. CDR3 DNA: TGTGCCAGCAGCTTGGCACAGGGGGGGCCAACGACTCCTTACGAGCAGTACTTC. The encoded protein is CASSLAQGGPTTPYEQYF.

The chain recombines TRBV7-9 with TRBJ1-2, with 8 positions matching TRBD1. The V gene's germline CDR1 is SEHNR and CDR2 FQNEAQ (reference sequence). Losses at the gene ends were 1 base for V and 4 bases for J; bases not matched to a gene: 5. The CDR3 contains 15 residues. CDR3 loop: CASSLVQGEVYGYTF. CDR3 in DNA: TGTGCCAGCAGCTTAGTACAGGGGGAAGTCTATGGCTACACCTTC. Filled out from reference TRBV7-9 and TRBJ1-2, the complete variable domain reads DTGVSQNPRHKITKRGQNVTFRCDPISEHNRLYWYRQTLGQGPEFLTYFQNEAQLEKSRLLSDRFSAERPKGSFSTLEIQRTEQGDSAMYLCASSLVQGEVYGYTFGSGTRLTVV.

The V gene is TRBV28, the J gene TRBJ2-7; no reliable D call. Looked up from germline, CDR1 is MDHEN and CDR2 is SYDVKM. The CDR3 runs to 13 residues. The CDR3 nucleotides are TGTGCAGGCAGGTCAACCGCATCCTACGAGCAGTACTTC. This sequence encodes CAGRSTASYEQYF. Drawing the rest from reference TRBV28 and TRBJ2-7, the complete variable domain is DVKVTQSSRYLVKRTGEKVFLECVQDMDHENMFWYRQDPGLGLRLIYFSYDVKMKEKGDIPEGYSVSREKKERFSLILESASTNQTSMYLCAGRSTASYEQYFGPGTRLTVT.